These 5 T cell receptor beta chains came from one sample sequenced in a study of cytomegalovirus exposure and HLA in healthy donors. Amplification used 60 Vbeta primers and 13 Jbeta primers. Some clones are missing from TCRdb's copy, which holds only in-frame ones; the method was immunoSEQ multiplex PCR. Among some 190,000 clones listed, roughly 80% were seen once. Sample: PBMCs. The receptors originated from a female donor in good health and CMV-seronegative.

The chain has TRBV25-1 and TRBJ1-2; D unclear. This CDR3 region has 15 residues. Germline lookup yields CDR1 MGHDK and CDR2 SYGVNS. V lost 3 bases, J lost 2 bases, and 13 bases lay in between. The CDR3 DNA sequence: TGTGCCAGCAGTGAGTTGGAACCGAGGAACTATGGCTACACCTTC. The encoded protein is CASSELEPRNYGYTF.

There are a few counts of this clone. V usage is TRBV30 and J usage is TRBJ1-6; 9 nucleotides agree with TRBD1. The CDR3 is 15 amino acids. Trimming took 1 base from V and 6 from J; bases not matched to a gene: 4. Germline CDR1 GTSNPN, CDR2 SVGIG (reference sequence). DNA for the CDR3: TGTGCCTGGAGTGGCCGGGACAGGGTTAATTCACCCCTCCACTTT. Its protein product is CAWSGRDRVNSPLHF.

V gene TRBV29-1 combines with J gene TRBJ2-3; 8 bases line up with TRBD2. Losses at the gene ends were 6 bases for V and 5 bases for J; bases not matched to a gene: 4. The CDR3 sequence is 12 residues long. Germline lookup yields CDR1 SQVTM and CDR2 ANQGSEA. The DNA of the CDR3 is TGCAGCGTCGGGGGGGCCATAGATACGCAGTATTTT. Translation gives CSVGGAIDTQYF.

The V and J genes are TRBV20-1 and TRBJ1-2; D gene uncertain. CDR3 length: 10 amino acids. CDR1 is DFQATT and CDR2 is SNEGSKA in the germline V gene (reference sequence). V was trimmed by 4 bases and J by 8 bases, leaving 8 bases between them. CDR3 nucleotides: TGCAGTGCTAAGGAGGGCGGCTACACCTTC. Translated: CSAKEGGYTF.

DNA for the CDR3: TGTGCCAGCAGCTCCAGTGCAGGGACTCCCAACTATGGCTACACCTTC. Residues: CASSSSAGTPNYGYTF. The J gene is TRBJ1-2, the V gene TRBV9; TRBD1 is a possible D gene (5 bases). CDR1 and CDR2 from the germline V gene are SGDLS and YYNGEE. This CDR3 is built from 16 residues. V was clipped by 4 bases and J by 2 bases, with 18 bases between them.